What follows are 8 T cell receptor beta chains derived from one specimen sequenced in a study of naive and memory T cell subsets. Whole blood, 2.5 ml, came from adult healthy volunteers. For blood and skin samples, reverse transcription used TCR alpha and beta constant primers. MiXCR, applied by TCRdb to the 5' RACE reads, yields one record per CDR3 protein. The table shows over 20,000 distinct CDR3 sequences, with roughly 25% occurring only once. Source of these receptors: a female donor in good health.

This clonotype was seen ten or more times. V gene TRBV24-1 combines with J gene TRBJ2-2; the match to TRBD1 covers 7 bases. Looked up from germline, CDR1 is KGHDR and CDR2 is SFDVKD. V lost 4 bases, J lost 2 bases, and 6 bases stayed unmatched. The CDR3 sequence is 16 residues long. CDR3 in DNA: TGTGCCACCAGTGAACAGGGGACCACAAACACCGGGGAGCTGTTTTTT. It codes for CATSEQGTTNTGELFF.

This clonotype has just a few counts. The rearrangement uses TRBV7-2 and TRBJ2-1; tentative D call: TRBD2 (5 bases). Trimming shortened V by 5 bases and J by 11 bases, and 19 bases separated the two germline ends. This CDR3 region has 14 residues. Germline lookup yields CDR1 SGHTA and CDR2 FQGNSA. The CDR3 spells CASSVEAARSQQFF. The CDR3 DNA is TGTGCCAGCAGCGTCGAAGCGGCACGCTCTCAGCAGTTCTTC.

Within the sample, this clonotype is medium-sized. The V call is TRBV20-1, the J call TRBJ2-3; D remains unclear. The CDR3 contains 11 residues. Germline assignment: CDR1 DFQATT and CDR2 SNEGSKA (reference sequence). The V gene lost 6 bases and the J gene lost 6 bases, with 10 bases spanning the gap. CDR3 DNA: TGCAGTGCCCCCCTCGGGGATACGCAGTATTTT. Its protein product is CSAPLGDTQYF.

This clonotype was observed at least ten times. The V and J genes are TRBV6-2 or TRBV6-3 and TRBJ1-5; D remains ambiguous. Trimming took 4 bases from V and 2 from J, leaving 12 bases between them. The germline gives CDR1 MNHEY, CDR2 SVGEGT. This CDR3 region has 15 residues. CDR3 residues: CASSWLAGGNQPQHF. CDR3 DNA: TGTGCCAGCAGTTGGTTAGCAGGAGGCAATCAGCCCCAGCATTTT.

A few counts support this clonotype. The V gene is TRBV4-2, the J gene TRBJ2-7, with 8 bases fitting TRBD1. Germline trimming cut 4 bases from V and 4 bases from J; bases unmatched to any gene: 9. This CDR3 region has 15 residues. Germline V gene lookup returns CDR1 LGHNA and CDR2 YNFKEQ. The CDR3 here is CASSPRQGPHYEQYF. The CDR3 bases are TGTGCCAGCAGCCCGCGACAGGGGCCCCATTACGAGCAGTACTTC.

This clonotype has ten or more counts. The chain links TRBV12-2 to TRBJ1-2; TRBD1, the D gene given by the table, was not confirmed from the DNA. TRBV12-2 is termed a pseudogene. This CDR3 region has 16 residues. CDR3 DNA: TGTGCAAGTCGCTTTCGCCCTGCGGGGATTGACTATGGCTACACCTTC. It encodes CASRFRPAGIDYGYTF.

The rearrangement uses TRBV4-2 and TRBJ2-7, with D possibly TRBD1 on 6 matching bases. The CDR3 length is 15 residues. V was clipped by 0 bases and J by 7 bases, with 16 bases between them. Germline CDR1 and CDR2: LGHNA and YNFKEQ. The CDR3 coding sequence is TGTGCCAGCAGCCAAGAGGGGGCAGCCCTTGGGGAGCAGTACTTC. Translation: CASSQEGAALGEQYF.

This clonotype was detected ten times or more. CDR3 sequence (DNA): TGCAGCGTTGTGCAGAACTATGGCTACACCTTC. Translating it yields CSVVQNYGYTF. The chain carries TRBV29-1 and TRBJ1-2; no clear D gene. Germline assignment: CDR1 SQVTM and CDR2 ANQGSEA. The CDR3 is 11 amino acids. Trimming shortened V by 4 bases and J by 2 bases, and 5 bases separated the two germline ends.